A single sample is the source of the 30 T cell receptor beta chains below, sequenced in a study of cytomegalovirus exposure and HLA in healthy donors. The PCR ran on 60 Vbeta and 13 Jbeta primers. Sequenced by immunoSEQ multiplex PCR; TCRdb stores in-frame clones only, minus some. The table includes over 150,000 clones, 76% detected once. The sequenced material came from PBMCs. All receptors come from a man aged 60-69 years in good health and CMV-seronegative.

The V and J genes are TRBV19 and TRBJ1-6; possible D gene TRBD1, 5 bases. CDR3 length: 15 residues. The germline gives CDR1 LNHDA, CDR2 SQIVND (reference sequence). V gave up 3 bases and J gave up 7 bases, with 13 bases separating them. CDR3 region: CASSIGTLNNSPLHF. The CDR3 bases are TGTGCCAGTAGTATCGGGACTCTGAACAATTCACCCCTCCACTTT.

This chain connects TRBV19 to TRBJ2-1; D is unclear. The CDR3 consists of 15 residues. With 5 bases removed from V and 0 bases from J, the gap between germline ends came to 11 bases. In germline, CDR1 is LNHDA, CDR2 SQIVND (reference sequence). The CDR3 DNA sequence: TGTGCCAGTAGTTTTGACCCTAGCTCCTACAATGAGCAGTTCTTC. Translation: CASSFDPSSYNEQFF.

The chain is built from TRBV6-1 and TRBJ2-7; D may be TRBD1 (5 bases). Trimming took 6 bases from V and 0 from J, leaving 15 bases between them. CDR1 and CDR2 (germline): MNHNS, SASEGT. The CDR3 runs to 15 residues. DNA for the CDR3: TGTGCCAGCAGGACGACAGTTCCGAGCTCCTACGAGCAGTACTTC. Its translation: CASRTTVPSSYEQYF.

This clone was recorded once. The CDR3 protein is CAWSGGGLNTDTQYF. The CDR3 nucleotides read TGTGCCTGGAGTGGCGGGGGGCTTAACACAGATACGCAGTATTTT. This chain uses TRBV30 with TRBJ2-3; TRBD2 matches at 8 bases. The CDR3 is 15 residues long. V lost 1 base and J lost 2; bases outside the gene matches: 5. Germline V gives CDR1 GTSNPN, CDR2 SVGIG (reference sequence).

CDR3 sequence reads: CASSLGRGTSYEQYF. DNA for the CDR3: TGTGCCAGCAGCCTTGGGCGGGGGACATCCTACGAGCAGTACTTC. The chain has TRBV7-2 and TRBJ2-7; D is possibly TRBD2 (7 bases). Germline values: CDR1 SGHTA, CDR2 FQGNSA. The CDR3 sequence is 15 residues long. Trimming pared 5 bases from V and 1 base from J, leaving 15 bases between.

V is TRBV7-9 and J is TRBJ2-7; 9 bases align to TRBD1. CDR1 is SEHNR, CDR2 FQNEAQ, per germline (reference sequence). The CDR3 has 17 amino acids. V gave up 1 base and J gave up 2 bases; unmatched junction bases: 9. The DNA for the CDR3 is TGTGCCAGCAGCTTAGAATTGACGGGACAGGGCACCTACGAGCAGTACTTC. Translated, it gives CASSLELTGQGTYEQYF. Using reference TRBV7-9 and TRBJ2-7 for the parts outside the CDR3, the full variable domain is DTGVSQNPRHKITKRGQNVTFRCDPISEHNRLYWYRQTLGQGPEFLTYFQNEAQLEKSRLLSDRFSAERPKGSFSTLEIQRTEQGDSAMYLCASSLELTGQGTYEQYFGPGTRLTVT.

V usage is TRBV18 and J usage is TRBJ1-4, with 7 bases lining up with TRBD1. The CDR3 covers 16 residues. Germline V lookup: CDR1 KGHSH, CDR2 LQKENI. The trim removed 3 bases at V and 4 bases at J, leaving 8 bases unmatched. The CDR3 nucleotides read TGTGCCAGCTCACCGGGACAGCCTGGAGGTAATGAAAAACTGTTTTTT. This gives the protein CASSPGQPGGNEKLFF. The full variable domain, rest sourced from reference TRBV18 and TRBJ1-4, is NAGVMQNPRHLVRRRGQEARLRCSPMKGHSHVYWYRQLPEEGLKFMVYLQKENIIDESGMPKERFSAEFPKEGPSILRIQQVVRGDSAAYFCASSPGQPGGNEKLFFGSGTQLSVL.

The chain links TRBV5-8 to TRBJ2-2; TRBD1 matches at 9 bases. V lost 3 bases and J lost 4; bases outside the gene matches: 4. The CDR3 has 15 amino acids. Germline CDR1 is SGHTS and CDR2 is YDEGEE. The DNA for the CDR3 is TGTGCCAGCAGCTACAGGGGGCTCCCCACCGGGGAGCTGTTTTTT. Residues: CASSYRGLPTGELFF.

The V call is TRBV7-8, the J call TRBJ1-1; a weak D match, TRBD1 (6 bases). Trimming left V 5 bases short and J 9 bases short, with 13 bases between. The CDR3 consists of 12 residues. The V gene's germline CDR1 is SGHVS and CDR2 FQNEAQ. The DNA of the CDR3 is TGTGCCAGCAGCCCAAATCAGGGGAAAGCTTTCTTT. Amino acids: CASSPNQGKAFF.

This clone was counted only a few times. The CDR3 is CASSLTGSWDEQFF. CDR3 nucleotides: TGTGCCAGCAGCTTAACCGGGAGTTGGGATGAGCAGTTCTTC. The chain uses TRBV7-2 and TRBJ2-1; D perhaps matches TRBD2 (6 bases). CDR1 is SGHTA, CDR2 FQGNSA, per germline. V gave up 2 bases and J gave up 8 bases, with 13 bases separating them. CDR3 length equals 14 residues.

V usage is TRBV4-2 and J usage is TRBJ2-5, with TRBD2 identical over 13 bases. The CDR3 runs to 19 residues. Germline values: CDR1 LGHNA, CDR2 YNFKEQ. Losses at the gene ends were 0 bases for V and 5 bases for J; bases not matched to a gene: 12. CDR3: CASSQEGWTSGGVRETQYF. The CDR3, as DNA: TGTGCCAGCAGCCAAGAGGGGTGGACTAGCGGGGGAGTGCGGGAGACCCAGTACTTC.

This chain uses TRBV6-5 with TRBJ2-7; TRBD1 matches at 9 bases. Germline CDR1 is MNHEY and CDR2 is SVGAGI. The CDR3 covers 12 residues. With 8 bases clipped from V and 3 bases from J, the junction kept 2 bases outside the gene matches. This CDR3 is CASRQGVYEQYF. CDR3 DNA: TGTGCCAGCCGACAGGGGGTCTACGAGCAGTACTTC.

The genes are TRBV5-1 and TRBJ1-3; D might be TRBD1 (6 bases). The CDR3 consists of 16 residues. CDR1 is SGHRS, CDR2 YFSETQ, per germline. Trimming removed 1 base at V and 2 bases at J, with 13 bases between. The CDR3 DNA reads as TGCGCCAGCAGCTTGTCTATGCAGGGGCCTGGAAACACCATATATTTT. Its translation is CASSLSMQGPGNTIYF.

This sequence joins TRBV19 and TRBJ1-2; D is unclear. CDR3 length equals 13 residues. Trimming removed 5 bases at V and 6 bases at J, with 13 bases between. Germline lookup yields CDR1 LNHDA and CDR2 SQIVND (reference sequence). Written as DNA, the CDR3 is TGTGCCAGTAGTTCCGGGTTGAATCATGGCTACACCTTC. Translating gives CASSSGLNHGYTF.

The V gene is TRBV7-9, the J gene TRBJ1-2; TRBD1 is a possible D gene (6 bases). The V and J ends lost 0 bases and 3 bases respectively, with 14 bases between them. CDR3 length: 16 amino acids. Germline V gene sequence: CDR1 SEHNR, CDR2 FQNEAQ (reference sequence). DNA for the CDR3: TGTGCCAGCAGCTTAGCCGGAACAGGGATGCACTATGGCTACACCTTC. Translating it yields CASSLAGTGMHYGYTF.

The chain employs TRBV29-1 and TRBJ2-5; D not certain. Trimming cost V 7 bases and J 6 bases, with 12 bases left between them. The CDR3 spans 11 residues. The germline V gene encodes CDR1 SQVTM and CDR2 ANQGSEA. The CDR3 nucleotides are TGCAGCGCCCACCTATATCAGACCCAGTACTTC. This gives the protein CSAHLYQTQYF.

This clone showed up just a few times. The CDR3 DNA is TGTGCCAGCAGTTCGTCCGGGACAGGGGATGCCTACGAGCAGTACTTC. The encoded protein is CASSSSGTGDAYEQYF. The genes are TRBV27 and TRBJ2-7, with 10 bases fitting TRBD1. V shed 4 bases, J shed 2 bases, and the junction held 8 bases outside the gene matches. The CDR3 has 16 amino acids. From germline, CDR1 is MNHEY and CDR2 SMNVEV (reference sequence).

This clone was recorded once. The V gene is TRBV19, the J gene TRBJ1-1; 7 positions match TRBD1. The CDR3 is 13 residues long. Germline CDR1 is LNHDA and CDR2 is SQIVND (reference sequence). The ends lost 0 bases at V and 10 bases at J; junction bases unmatched: 5. The CDR3 nucleotides are TGTGCCAGTAGTATAGATCTGCACAGGGGAGCTTTCTTT. Its translation: CASSIDLHRGAFF.

The chain is built from TRBV27 and TRBJ2-1; 8 bases align to TRBD2. The CDR3 has 15 amino acids. Trimming removed 0 bases from V and 9 bases from J; junction bases left unmatched: 7. Germline V gene sequence: CDR1 MNHEY, CDR2 SMNVEV (reference sequence). This CDR3 is CASSLSRGLAGEQFF. The CDR3 region has the DNA TGTGCCAGCAGTTTATCCCGCGGACTAGCTGGTGAGCAGTTCTTC.

For the CDR3, the DNA is TGTGCCAGCAGACCCCTGGAAGGGGGTCAAGAGACCCAGTACTTC. This encodes CASRPLEGGQETQYF. The J gene is TRBJ2-5, the V gene TRBV6-5, with D possibly being TRBD1 (6 bases). The CDR3 length is 15 residues. Germline V gene sequence: CDR1 MNHEY, CDR2 SVGAGI. V lost 6 bases to trimming and J lost 2 bases, with 16 bases between them.

The chain combines TRBV7-7 with TRBJ2-5; D is perhaps TRBD2 (6 bases). The CDR3 contains 16 residues. Germline CDR1 SSHAT, CDR2 FNYEAQ (reference sequence). Trimming cost V 1 base and J 1 base, with 13 bases left between them. The CDR3 coding sequence is TGTGCCAGCAGCTTAGTCGGAGGGGCACTCCAAGAGACCCAGTACTTC. Translation: CASSLVGGALQETQYF.

The sample holds one count of this clone. The rearrangement uses TRBV30 and TRBJ1-3; TRBD1 aligns across 9 bases. This CDR3 has 12 residues. The germline V gene encodes CDR1 GTSNPN and CDR2 SVGIG (reference sequence). Germline trimming cut 5 bases from V and 8 bases from J; bases unmatched to any gene: 4. CDR3 protein: CAWHRTGDTIYF. For the CDR3, the DNA is TGTGCCTGGCACCGGACAGGGGACACCATATATTTT.

This clone has just one count. One junction end disagrees with the germline gene, perhaps due to a read error. The chain recombines TRBV7-9 with TRBJ2-7; D is perhaps TRBD1 (5 bases). This CDR3 region has 16 residues. CDR1 and CDR2 from the germline V gene are SEHNR and FQNEAQ (reference sequence). CDR3 in amino acids: CSSSSPDTLGNYEQYF. The CDR3, as DNA: TGTTCCAGCAGCTCCCCGGACACACTCGGAAACTACGAGCAGTACTTC.

The chain employs TRBV18 and TRBJ2-3, with 9 bases aligning to TRBD1. Germline CDR1 reads KGHSH; CDR2 reads LQKENI. V was clipped by 3 bases and J by 4 bases; unmatched bases: 8. This CDR3 has 16 residues. CDR3 DNA: TGTGCCAGCTCACCGATACAGGGGGCTGGGTCAGATACGCAGTATTTT. This translates into CASSPIQGAGSDTQYF.

The chain combines TRBV19 with TRBJ2-1; 9 positions match TRBD2. Germline CDR1 is LNHDA and CDR2 is SQIVND (reference sequence). Germline trimming cut 7 bases from V and 0 bases from J; bases unmatched to any gene: 1. This CDR3 is built from 14 residues. CDR3 coding DNA: TGTGCCAGTATTAGCGGGAGCTCCTACAATGAGCAGTTCTTC. Its protein product is CASISGSSYNEQFF. The entire variable domain, with the rest obtained from reference TRBV19 and TRBJ2-1, is as follows: DGGITQSPKYLFRKEGQNVTLSCEQNLNHDAMYWYRQDPGQGLRLIYYSQIVNDFQKGDIAEGYSVSREKKESFPLTVTSAQKNPTAFYLCASISGSSYNEQFFGPGTRLTVL.

For this clone: Other DNA variants within this sample encode the same CDR3. The chain joins TRBV7-2 to TRBJ2-3, with a possible D match to TRBD2 (5 bases). There are 14 residues in the CDR3. The germline CDR1 and CDR2 sequences are SGHTA and FQGNSA. With 0 bases removed from V and 3 bases from J, the gap between germline ends came to 7 bases. CDR3 sequence: CASSLARGTDTQYF. Written as DNA, the CDR3 is TGTGCCAGCAGCTTAGCCCGGGGTACAGATACGCAGTATTTT.

The chain employs TRBV6-1 and TRBJ2-4, with 8 positions matching TRBD1. CDR3 size: 15 residues. Unmatched junction bases numbered 7, after V lost 2 bases and J lost 7 bases. CDR1 is MNHNS and CDR2 is SASEGT in the germline V gene. The CDR3 DNA sequence: TGTGCCAGCAGTGAATATTTCCAGGGGGCGAACATTCAGTACTTC. As protein: CASSEYFQGANIQYF.

The chain carries TRBV25-1 and TRBJ2-3; D is undetermined. Germline V gives CDR1 MGHDK, CDR2 SYGVNS. V shed 1 base and J shed 6 bases, with 8 bases lying between them. CDR3 length equals 13 residues. The CDR3 bases are TGTGCCAGCAGTGAATCCCCCCGGGATACGCAGTATTTT. Amino acid sequence: CASSESPRDTQYF.

The V gene is TRBV28, the J gene TRBJ1-4; possibly TRBD1 for D (6 bases). V was trimmed by 5 bases and J by 8 bases, leaving 15 bases between them. Germline loops: CDR1 MDHEN, CDR2 SYDVKM. There are 14 residues in the CDR3. The CDR3 reads CASSLTATGEKLFF. The CDR3 coding sequence is TGTGCCAGCAGTCTGACAGCTACAGGGGAAAAACTGTTTTTT.

J is TRBJ1-5 and V is TRBV6-6, with a tentative D call TRBD1 (5 bases). Trimming removed 10 bases at V and 3 bases at J, with 19 bases between. This CDR3 region has 15 residues. Per germline, CDR1 MNHNY and CDR2 SVGAGI (reference sequence). The DNA of the CDR3 is TGTGCCAACTGGGGGGTTGCGGGGGACAATCAGCCCCAGCATTTT. Translated: CANWGVAGDNQPQHF.